Listed below are T cell receptor beta chains from one sample, sequenced in a study of OX40 agonist ivuxolimab in advanced cancers. The assay was immunoSEQ multiplex PCR, and TCRdb's table has in-frame clones only and misses some. The table has around 59,000 clones, about nine tenths seen once. This specimen consisted of CD4+ or CD8+ T cells sorted from blood, obtained in a trial of the OX40 agonist ivuxolimab. These receptors were obtained from an adult with an advanced solid tumor such as melanoma, head and neck, liver or kidney cancer. Each CDR3 is given with its conserved first and last residue. A D gene is named only where the DNA matches it firmly. Size is stated for part of the rows, as once, few or many counts, or as a class when the clone is expanded.

>.|TRBV28|TRBJ2-3|.
CASSLRPEVSTDTQYF
TGTGCCAGCAGTTTACGCCCAGAGGTTAGCACAGATACGCAGTATTTT
>.|TRBV6-1|TRBJ1-5|TRBD1
CASSEWDRGLFQPQHF
TGTGCCAGCAGTGAATGGGACAGGGGTTTGTTTCAGCCCCAGCATTTT
>.|TRBV7-9|TRBJ1-4|TRBD1
CASSSTGAYEKLFF
TGTGCCAGCAGCTCGACAGGGGCCTACGAAAAACTGTTTTTT
>.|TRBV9|TRBJ1-1|.
CASSVGMNTEAFF
TGTGCCAGCAGCGTAGGTATGAACACTGAAGCTTTCTTT
>once|TRBV9|TRBJ1-5|TRBD1
CASSATGSRQPQHF
TGTGCCAGCAGCGCGACAGGGTCCCGTCAGCCCCAGCATTTT
>.|TRBV5-1|TRBJ2-1|TRBD2
CASTHEGSREYPFF
TGCGCCAGCACGCATGAGGGCTCGCGGGAGTACCCGTTCTTC
>.|TRBV7-2|TRBJ1-2|.
CASSLVASGYTF
TGTGCCAGCAGCTTAGTAGCGTCGGGCTACACCTTC
>.|TRBV4-1|TRBJ1-2|.
CASSQGGGLVYGYTF
TGCGCCAGCAGCCAAGGCGGGGGGCTGGTCTATGGCTACACCTTC
>.|TRBV7-6|TRBJ1-1|.
CASSLLASGTEAFF
TGTGCCAGCAGCTTATTGGCCTCGGGCACTGAAGCTTTCTTT
>once|TRBV6-5|TRBJ2-1|TRBD2
CASRSAGSYNEQFF
TGTGCCAGCAGATCAGCGGGATCCTACAATGAGCAGTTCTTC
>.|TRBV6-6|TRBJ2-7|.
CASSYSPIEQYF
TGTGCCAGCAGTTACTCCCCAATCGAGCAGTACTTC
>.|TRBV11-2|TRBJ2-3|TRBD2
CASSPGLAQLGPDTQYF
TGTGCCAGCAGCCCGGGACTAGCGCAACTGGGCCCAGATACGCAGTATTTT
>.|TRBV6-6|TRBJ2-7|.
CASSPPGGSYEQYF
TGTGCCAGCAGTCCCCCCGGGGGATCCTACGAGCAGTACTTC
>once|TRBV27|TRBJ2-2|.
CASSLYPLRQLGGELFF
TGTGCCAGCAGTTTATATCCCCTAAGGCAGCTCGGCGGGGAGCTGTTTTTT
>once|TRBV7-8|TRBJ2-7|.
CASSLGTYEQYF
TGTGCCAGCAGCTTAGGGACGTACGAGCAGTACTTC
>.|TRBV4-2|TRBJ1-1|.
CASSQGGGAVSTEAFF
TGTGCCAGCAGCCAAGGGGGCGGGGCAGTGAGCACTGAAGCTTTCTTT
>.|TRBV7-9|TRBJ2-1|.
CASSTQDGYNEQFF
TGTGCCAGCAGCACGCAGGACGGTTACAATGAGCAGTTCTTC
>.|TRBV14|TRBJ2-3|TRBD2
CASSQDDPAGEADTQYF
TGTGCCAGCAGCCAAGATGACCCAGCGGGAGAAGCAGATACGCAGTATTTT
>.|TRBV6-5|TRBJ2-1|.
CASSYHRAENEQFF
TGTGCCAGCAGTTACCATCGCGCCGAAAATGAGCAGTTCTTC
>.|TRBV19|TRBJ2-3|.
CASSPGRQEITDTQYF
TGTGCCAGTAGTCCAGGACGGCAGGAGATCACAGATACGCAGTATTTT
>.|TRBV4-1|TRBJ2-7|TRBD1
CASSWGTGGSYEQYF
TGCGCCAGCAGCTGGGGGACAGGGGGTTCCTACGAGCAGTACTTC
>.|TRBV30|TRBJ2-1|TRBD2
CAWSTLSGRAREQFF
TGTGCCTGGAGTACCCTTAGCGGGAGGGCTCGGGAGCAGTTCTTC
>.|TRBV2|TRBJ1-2|.
CASSEGGSSYGYTF
TGTGCCAGCAGTGAAGGCGGAAGCTCCTATGGCTACACCTTC
>.|TRBV25-1|TRBJ2-5|.
CATEFSETQYF
TGTGCCACGGAGTTTTCAGAGACCCAGTACTTC
>.|TRBV11-3|TRBJ1-3|TRBD1
CASSGHRGVMNTIYF
TGTGCCAGCAGCGGACACAGGGGTGTAATGAACACCATATATTTT
>.|TRBV11-2|TRBJ2-7|.
CASSLDSWGPYEQYF
TGTGCCAGCAGCTTAGATTCTTGGGGACCCTACGAGCAGTACTTC
>.|TRBV6-1|TRBJ2-3|.
CVLHGGPDTQYF
TGTGTCCTCCATGGGGGGCCAGATACGCAGTATTTT
>once|TRBV4-1|TRBJ1-5|.
CASSQGQGRNQPQHF
TGCGCCAGCAGCCAAGGGCAGGGCCGCAATCAGCCCCAGCATTTT
>.|TRBV6-6|TRBJ2-5|.
CASSPDVGETQYF
TGTGCCAGCAGCCCGGACGTGGGGGAGACCCAGTACTTC
>.|TRBV19|TRBJ1-1|.
CASSIKINTEAFF
TGTGCCAGTAGTATAAAGATTAACACTGAAGCTTTCTTT
>.|TRBV29-1|TRBJ2-1|TRBD2
CSVEDSTSGRVNEQFF
TGCAGCGTTGAAGATTCGACTAGCGGGAGGGTAAATGAGCAGTTCTTC
>.|TRBV2|TRBJ2-3|TRBD2
CASRGLAGGTDTQYF
TGTGCCAGCAGGGGACTAGCGGGGGGCACAGATACGCAGTATTTT
>.|TRBV4-3|TRBJ2-3|.
CASSQDYSGITDTQYF
TGCGCCAGCAGCCAAGATTATAGCGGCATCACAGATACGCAGTATTTT
>.|TRBV29-1|TRBJ1-1|.
CGGEGPLNTEAFF
TGCGGAGGAGAGGGTCCCCTGAACACTGAAGCTTTCTTT
>.|TRBV29-1|TRBJ1-1|.
CSAERRGEAFF
TGCAGCGCCGAGAGGCGGGGTGAAGCTTTCTTT
>.|TRBV6-6|TRBJ2-3|.
CASSVSSETDTQYF
TGTGCCAGCAGTGTCTCTAGCGAGACAGATACGCAGTATTTT
>.|TRBV6-1|TRBJ1-1|.
CASSLGRGTEAFF
TGTGCCAGCAGTTTAGGGAGGGGCACTGAAGCTTTCTTT
>.|TRBV7-9|TRBJ1-2|TRBD1
CASSLDRGRWDGYTF
TGTGCCAGCAGCTTAGACAGGGGGCGCTGGGATGGCTACACCTTC
>.|TRBV7-8|TRBJ2-1|TRBD2
CASSLLAGGHDEQFF
TGTGCCAGCAGCTTACTAGCGGGAGGGCACGATGAGCAGTTCTTC
>once|TRBV4-1|TRBJ2-3|.
CASSSVATDTQYF
TGCGCCAGCAGCTCCGTAGCAACAGATACGCAGTATTTT
>.|TRBV16|TRBJ2-3|TRBD2
CASSQLRSAGGPTDTQYF
TGTGCCAGCAGCCAATTGAGGTCAGCGGGAGGACCCACAGATACGCAGTATTTT